The 2 T cell receptor beta chains below all came from one sample that was sequenced in a study of cytomegalovirus exposure and HLA in healthy donors. PCR used 60 Vbeta primers and 13 Jbeta primers. Method: immunoSEQ multiplex PCR; TCRdb's copy keeps in-frame clones and lacks some. The sample contains 95,000 to 100,000 clones, approximately 85% of which appear only once. The sequencing sample was made of PBMCs. The receptors here all came from a man between 25 and 39 years old in good health and CMV-seronegative.

The chain is built from TRBV5-4 and TRBJ2-2, with TRBD1 matching 9 bases. From germline, CDR1 is SGHNT and CDR2 YYREEE (reference sequence). The CDR3 consists of 17 residues. The J segment lost 7 bases and the V segment lost 4 bases, leaving 14 bases of the junction unmatched. The CDR3 nucleotides are TGTGCCAGCAGCCCCAAACAGGGGGCCATTGGAGGCGGGGAGCTGTTTTTT. Translating gives CASSPKQGAIGGGELFF.

The chain is built from TRBV15 and TRBJ1-5; no firm D call. V dropped 3 bases and J dropped 4 bases, with 7 bases sitting between them. Germline CDR1 and CDR2: LNHNV and YYDKDF (reference sequence). This CDR3 has 13 amino acids. This CDR3 reads CATSSETNQPQHF. The CDR3 coding sequence is TGTGCCACCAGCAGTGAGACAAATCAGCCCCAGCATTTT.